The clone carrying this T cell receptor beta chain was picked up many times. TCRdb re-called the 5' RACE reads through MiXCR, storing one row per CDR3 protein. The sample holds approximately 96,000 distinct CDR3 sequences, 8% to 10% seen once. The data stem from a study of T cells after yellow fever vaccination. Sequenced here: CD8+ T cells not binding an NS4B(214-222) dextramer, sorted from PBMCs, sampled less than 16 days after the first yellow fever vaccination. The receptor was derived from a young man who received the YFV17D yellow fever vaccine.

This CDR3 is CASSSIPGHRFYEQYF. The CDR3 DNA sequence: TGTGCCAGCAGTTCGATCCCGGGACACCGATTCTACGAGCAGTACTTC. This sequence joins TRBV6-2 or TRBV6-3 and TRBJ2-7, with D perhaps matching TRBD1 (6 bases). The CDR3 is made up of 16 amino acids. CDR1 MNHEY and CDR2 SVGEGT come from the germline V gene. The ends were cut back, 4 bases at V and 3 bases at J, with 19 bases in the middle.